This is a list of T cell receptor beta chains from one sample in a study of blood T cell repertoires in COVID-19. The data were produced by immunoSEQ multiplex PCR, yet TCRdb's version contains in-frame clones alone and is incomplete. The data hold about 120,000 clones, with approximately 88% observed a single time. What was sequenced was peripheral blood. Every receptor here comes from a man in his fifties with acute or convalescent COVID-19. CDR3s include the opening cysteine and the closing phenylalanine or tryptophan. The order of the fields is J gene, V gene, CDR3 length, CDR3 protein.

>TRBJ1-2|TRBV3-1/TRBV3-2|13
CASSPRAGISYTF
>TRBJ2-3|TRBV5-8|15
CASSLSGGAPDTQYF
>TRBJ2-7|TRBV4-1|15
CASSQVGDRAHEQYF
>TRBJ1-2|TRBV4-1|16
CASSRDLDRTPYGYTF
>TRBJ1-2|TRBV6-6|14
CASSFHRVSNGYTF
>TRBJ1-1|TRBV4-1|14
CASRLPGLNTEAFF
>TRBJ1-1|TRBV23-1|11
CASSQSRQAFF
>TRBJ1-2|TRBV4-1|14
CASSHGTGEYGYTF
>TRBJ2-2|TRBV5-1|13
CASSSRVSGELFF
>TRBJ2-1|TRBV27|15
CASSLGSGRDLEQFF
>TRBJ1-2|TRBV6-1|16
CASSEASVQGAGGYTF
>TRBJ2-1|TRBV2|16
CASSEASGGALDEQFF
>TRBJ2-2|TRBV5-1|15
CASSWGRTDTGELFF
>TRBJ1-1|TRBV29-1|13
CSSLQGRNTEAFF
>TRBJ2-1|TRBV5-6|14
CASSFSGGAGEQFF
>TRBJ2-3|TRBV5-1|15
CASGTSGILADTQYF
>TRBJ1-6|TRBV5-5|14
CASSQGTGESPLHF
>TRBJ2-4|TRBV5-4|15
CASSFRTVAKNIQYF
>TRBJ2-3|TRBV7-9|16
CASSPNRKGSTDTQYF
>TRBJ2-7|TRBV7-2|16
CASSLNGLAGGIEQYF
>TRBJ1-2|TRBV5-4|13
CASSSGPSYGYTF
>TRBJ2-3|TRBV19|16
CASSNPGGPSTDTQYF
>TRBJ1-4|TRBV19|14
CASSGTATNEKLFF
>TRBJ2-3|TRBV28|15
CASTAGTGPTDTQYF
>TRBJ2-3|TRBV5-6|14
CASSLAFSTDTQYF
>TRBJ1-4|TRBV9|15
CASGLGQAVNEKLFF
>TRBJ1-2|TRBV12-3/TRBV12-4|13
CASSFMGTDGYTF
>TRBJ2-5|TRBV7-9|15
CASSFRDSYQETQYF
>TRBJ1-5|TRBV2|17
CASSDSRGTRANQPQHF
>TRBJ1-1|TRBV11-2|13
CASSYYGSTEAFF
>TRBJ2-1|TRBV24-1|16
CATSDAEAKSYNEQFF
>TRBJ1-6|TRBV2|14
CATSRGAYNSPLHF
>TRBJ1-2|TRBV10-3|13
CAISLDTNYGYTF
>TRBJ1-5|TRBV7-2|13
CASSMQGNQPQHF
>TRBJ1-1|TRBV19|13
CASSIRGMPEAFF
>TRBJ2-6|TRBV15|14
CATSDRSGANVLTF
>TRBJ1-5|TRBV18|17
CASSPPGRGIGNQPQHF
>TRBJ2-3|TRBV5-1|11
CASLGADTQYF
>TRBJ1-2|TRBV7-2|13
CASSRGTGEGYTF
>TRBJ2-7|TRBV6-6|15
CASSYSLAGTYEQYF
>TRBJ1-1|TRBV28|15
CASSLPGGAPLEAFF
>TRBJ2-7|TRBV30|14
CAWSVLGHTYEQYF
>TRBJ1-2|TRBV2|13
CASTTRDIYGYTF
>TRBJ2-7|TRBV6-5|11
CASRRRDEQYF
>TRBJ1-1|TRBV5-1|15
CASSSRQGRGAEAFF
>TRBJ2-2|TRBV2|16
CASGGRLATLTGELFF
>TRBJ1-3|TRBV2|14
CASTLTDSGNTIYF
>TRBJ1-5|TRBV6-5|14
CASNSGEGNQPQHF
>TRBJ2-5|TRBV7-2|15
CASSFRTSGRETQYF
>TRBJ2-7|TRBV5-1|16
CASSLRAGTSGSEQYF
>TRBJ2-2|TRBV5-1|16
CASSLEQGVNTGELFF
>TRBJ2-7|TRBV3-1/TRBV3-2|11
CASSQGREQYF
>TRBJ2-4|TRBV7-9|13
CASSLGQGNIQYF
>TRBJ1-1|TRBV7-9|15
CASTAQGIENTEAFF